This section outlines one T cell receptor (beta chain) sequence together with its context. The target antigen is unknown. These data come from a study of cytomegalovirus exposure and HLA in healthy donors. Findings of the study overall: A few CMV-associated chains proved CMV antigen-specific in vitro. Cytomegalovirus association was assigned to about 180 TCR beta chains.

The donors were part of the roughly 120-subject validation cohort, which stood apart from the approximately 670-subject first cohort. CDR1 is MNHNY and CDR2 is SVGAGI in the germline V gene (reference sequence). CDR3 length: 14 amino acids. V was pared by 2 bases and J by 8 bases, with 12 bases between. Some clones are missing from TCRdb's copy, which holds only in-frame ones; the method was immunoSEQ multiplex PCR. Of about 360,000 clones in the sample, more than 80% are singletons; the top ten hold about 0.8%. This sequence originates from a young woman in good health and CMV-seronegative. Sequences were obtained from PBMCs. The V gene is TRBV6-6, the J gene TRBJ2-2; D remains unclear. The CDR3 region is CASSYELVIGELFF. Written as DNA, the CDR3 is TGTGCCAGCAGTTACGAGTTAGTCATAGGGGAGCTGTTTTTT.